One and the same sample provided the 17 T cell receptor beta chains below, sequenced in a study of beta chain features in type 1 diabetes. Study results and limitations: Moderate yet significant TCRB CDR3 shortening was seen in Type 1 diabetes patients in all four CD4+ subsets.

Expressed TCRB transcripts got sequenced, as all isolated RNA was reverse transcribed. Data came from immunoSEQ multiplex PCR; TCRdb stores just in-frame clones and leaves some out. The table has around 100,000 clones, roughly 28% seen once. Which antigens these TCRs recognize remains unknown. Sequencing was carried out using central memory CD4+ T cells from blood. These receptors all come from a woman aged 18-29 years with type 1 diabetes.

This sequence joins TRBV21-1 and TRBJ2-5; the D segment call TRBD1 is taken from the table without a DNA check. TRBV21-1 counts as a pseudogene. This CDR3 contains 15 residues. CDR3 in amino acids: CASSKGGARGETQYF. CDR3 in DNA: TGTGCCAGCAGCAAAGGGGGCGCAAGGGGAGAGACCCAGTACTTC.

This clone was picked up a small number of times. Other nucleotide sequences in the sample specify the same CDR3. V is TRBV5-1 and J is TRBJ2-1; 11 nucleotides agree with TRBD1. Germline loops: CDR1 SGHRS, CDR2 YFSETQ. J was trimmed by 6 bases and V by 4 bases; bases with no gene match: 3. This CDR3 is built from 14 residues. CDR3 region: CASSPGTGGNEQFF. CDR3 nucleotide sequence: TGCGCCAGCAGCCCCGGGACAGGGGGCAATGAGCAGTTCTTC.

This clone has just one count. This chain uses TRBV7-2 with TRBJ2-3; 11 bases are shared with TRBD2. In germline, CDR1 is SGHTA, CDR2 FQGNSA. The CDR3 spans 16 residues. Trimming removed 1 base from V and 6 bases from J; junction bases left unmatched: 6. CDR3 sequence reads: CASSLGGTSGTDTQYF. The CDR3 DNA follows: TGTGCCAGCAGCTTAGGTGGGACTAGCGGTACGGATACGCAGTATTTT.

The chain joins TRBV11-2 to TRBJ2-1, with TRBD2 identical over 8 bases. The CDR3 is 18 amino acids. Trimming at V came to 4 bases and at J to 1 base, leaving 12 bases not matched to a gene. Germline assignment: CDR1 SGHAT and CDR2 FQNNGV. The CDR3: CASSSRPGLGISYNEQFF. The CDR3 coding sequence is TGTGCCAGCAGCTCGCGTCCGGGACTAGGGATTTCCTACAATGAGCAGTTCTTC.

J is TRBJ2-1 and V is TRBV5-1; 8 bases map to TRBD1. This CDR3 region has 14 residues. V shed 5 bases, J shed 5 bases, and the junction held 6 bases outside the gene matches. Germline CDR1 SGHRS, CDR2 YFSETQ. CDR3: CASRKQGGHNEQFF. The CDR3 nucleotides read TGCGCCAGCAGAAAACAGGGGGGCCACAATGAGCAGTTCTTC.

The CDR3 nucleotides are TGTGCCAGCAGCGTAGAGGACAGATACAATGAGCAGTTCTTC. This encodes CASSVEDRYNEQFF. The V call is TRBV9, the J call TRBJ2-1; possibly TRBD1 for D (6 bases). Deletions cut 0 bases from V and 4 bases from J, with 8 bases between. CDR1 is SGDLS, CDR2 YYNGEE, per germline. The CDR3 covers 14 residues.

This chain uses TRBV9 with TRBJ2-1; 7 nucleotides align to TRBD2. The CDR3 has 17 residues. CDR1 SGDLS and CDR2 YYNGEE come from the germline V gene. The J segment lost 5 bases and the V segment lost 0 bases, leaving 11 bases of the junction unmatched. The CDR3 nucleotides read TGTGCCAGCAGCGTAGGCGGGGGATGGCGGCCCGACAATGAGCAGTTCTTC. Its protein product is CASSVGGGWRPDNEQFF.

The V and J genes are TRBV18 and TRBJ2-2, with D possibly being TRBD1 (5 bases). Trimming stripped 0 bases from V and 1 base from J, with 9 bases between. Germline CDR1 is KGHSH and CDR2 is LQKENI. The CDR3 contains 16 residues. The CDR3 loop is CASSPPAQGNTGELFF. As DNA, the CDR3 is TGTGCCAGCTCACCACCGGCCCAGGGGAACACCGGGGAGCTGTTTTTT.

The gene calls are TRBV11-3 and TRBJ2-3, with TRBD2 matching over 13 bases. V dropped 4 bases and J dropped 6; count of bases not matched to a gene: 10. The length of the CDR3 is 17 residues. Per the germline V gene, CDR1 is SGHNT and CDR2 is YENEEA. CDR3 residues: CASSSGLAGRAGDTQYF. The CDR3 DNA reads as TGTGCCAGCAGCTCGGGACTAGCGGGGAGGGCCGGTGATACGCAGTATTTT.

This clone was seen more than once but under ten times. This chain uses TRBV7-3 with TRBJ2-3; perhaps TRBD2 as D (5 bases). The CDR3 length is 13 residues. V was trimmed by 5 bases and J by 1 base, leaving 7 bases between them. Germline V gene data show CDR1 as SGHTA and CDR2 as FQGTGA. CDR3 protein: CASSPGGTDTQYF. The CDR3 bases are TGTGCCAGCAGCCCCGGGGGCACAGATACGCAGTATTTT.

This clone was found a few times. The V and J genes are TRBV30 and TRBJ2-1; 12 bases map to TRBD2. The length of the CDR3 is 15 residues. The germline V gene has CDR1 GTSNPN and CDR2 SVGIG (reference sequence). V shed 5 bases, J shed 1 base, and the junction held 3 bases outside the gene matches. The CDR3 spells CAWDGTSGSYNEQFF. The CDR3 DNA is TGTGCCTGGGACGGGACTAGCGGGTCCTACAATGAGCAGTTCTTC.

This clone appeared a few times. The V gene is TRBV19, the J gene TRBJ2-2; TRBD1 agrees at 10 bases. This CDR3 is 16 amino acids long. Germline trimming cut 4 bases from V and 1 base from J; bases unmatched to any gene: 3. From germline, CDR1 is LNHDA and CDR2 SQIVND (reference sequence). The DNA for the CDR3 is TGTGCCAGTAGTACCCGGGACAGGGGGAACACCGGGGAGCTGTTTTTT. Translation: CASSTRDRGNTGELFF.

The rearrangement links TRBV18 to TRBJ1-2, with TRBD1 matching over 7 bases. Trimming cost V 6 bases and J 0 bases; bases outside gene matches: 7. CDR3 length: 15 residues. Germline-derived CDR1 and CDR2 are KGHSH and LQKENI. CDR3 region: CASSPGQASNYGYTF. Here the CDR3 DNA reads TGTGCCAGCTCGCCCGGACAGGCATCTAACTATGGCTACACCTTC.

The chain links TRBV7-9 to TRBJ2-1, with a weak D call TRBD1 (7 bases). This CDR3 region has 16 residues. Per the germline V gene, CDR1 is SEHNR and CDR2 is FQNEAQ (reference sequence). V lost 11 bases and J lost 4, with 24 bases in between. The CDR3 coding sequence is TGTGCCGGAAACAAACCGGCGGGACAGTCATACAATGAGCAGTTCTTC. It yields the protein CAGNKPAGQSYNEQFF. Full variable domain (remainder filled in from reference TRBV7-9 and TRBJ2-1): DTGVSQNPRHKITKRGQNVTFRCDPISEHNRLYWYRQTLGQGPEFLTYFQNEAQLEKSRLLSDRFSAERPKGSFSTLEIQRTEQGDSAMYLCAGNKPAGQSYNEQFFGPGTRLTVL.

A few counts support this clone. The chain uses TRBV6-1 and TRBJ2-3; TRBD1 matches 7 bases. This CDR3 is built from 14 residues. V gave up 5 bases and J gave up 0 bases; unmatched junction bases: 2. Germline V lookup: CDR1 MNHNS, CDR2 SASEGT. The CDR3 loop reads CASSPGQSTDTQYF. In DNA, the CDR3 is TGTGCCAGCAGTCCGGGACAGAGCACAGATACGCAGTATTTT.

This clone occurred a few times. The chain joins TRBV27 to TRBJ2-5; D unclear. CDR1 and CDR2 from the germline V gene are MNHEY and SMNVEV (reference sequence). V lost 4 bases and J 1 base, leaving 4 bases between the germline ends. The CDR3 loop spans 12 amino acids. In DNA form, the CDR3 reads TGTGCCAGCAGTTCTCGCCAAGAGACCCAGTACTTC. Translation gives CASSSRQETQYF.

This clone occurred a few times. The chain carries TRBV30 and TRBJ1-2, with D perhaps matching TRBD1 (5 bases). The V gene lost 3 bases and the J gene lost 3 bases, with 11 bases spanning the gap. The CDR3 has 13 residues. The V gene's germline CDR1 is GTSNPN and CDR2 SVGIG (reference sequence). This chain's CDR3 is CAWRTVTYYGYTF. CDR3 coding DNA: TGTGCCTGGAGGACAGTAACTTACTATGGCTACACCTTC.